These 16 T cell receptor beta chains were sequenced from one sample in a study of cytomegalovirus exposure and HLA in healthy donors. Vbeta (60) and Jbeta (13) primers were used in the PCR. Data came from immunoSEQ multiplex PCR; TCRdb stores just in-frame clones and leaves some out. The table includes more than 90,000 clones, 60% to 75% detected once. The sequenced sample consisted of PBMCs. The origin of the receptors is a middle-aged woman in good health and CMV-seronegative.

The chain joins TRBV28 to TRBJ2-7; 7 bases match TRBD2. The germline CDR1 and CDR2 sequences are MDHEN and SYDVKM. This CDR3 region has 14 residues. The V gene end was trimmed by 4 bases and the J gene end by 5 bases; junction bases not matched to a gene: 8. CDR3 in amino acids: CASSWEGRGDEQYF. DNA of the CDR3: TGTGCCAGCAGTTGGGAAGGTCGGGGGGACGAGCAGTACTTC.

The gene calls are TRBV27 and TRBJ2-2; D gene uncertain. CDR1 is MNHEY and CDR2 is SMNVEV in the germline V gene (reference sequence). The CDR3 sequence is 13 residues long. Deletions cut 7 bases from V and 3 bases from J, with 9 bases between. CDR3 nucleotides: TGTGCCAGCAATTCACAGTACACCGGGGAGCTGTTTTTT. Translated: CASNSQYTGELFF.

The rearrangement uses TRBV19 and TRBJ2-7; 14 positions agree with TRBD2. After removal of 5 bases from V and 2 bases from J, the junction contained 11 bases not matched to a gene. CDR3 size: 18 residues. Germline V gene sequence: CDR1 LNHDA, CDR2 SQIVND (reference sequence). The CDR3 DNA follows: TGTGCCAGTAGTCCCTCGGGACTAGCGGGAGATTCGCCCTACGAGCAGTACTTC. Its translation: CASSPSGLAGDSPYEQYF.

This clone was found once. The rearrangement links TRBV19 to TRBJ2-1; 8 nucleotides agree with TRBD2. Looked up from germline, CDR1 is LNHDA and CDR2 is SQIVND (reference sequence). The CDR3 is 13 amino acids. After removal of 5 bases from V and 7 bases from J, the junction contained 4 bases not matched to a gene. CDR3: CASSVVAGNEQFF. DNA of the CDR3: TGTGCCAGTAGTGTAGTAGCGGGAAATGAGCAGTTCTTC.

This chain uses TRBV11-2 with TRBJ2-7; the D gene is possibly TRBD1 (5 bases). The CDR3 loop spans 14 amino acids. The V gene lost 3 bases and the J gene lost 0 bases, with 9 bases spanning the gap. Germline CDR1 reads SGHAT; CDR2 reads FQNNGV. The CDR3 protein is CASSFTGVSYEQYF. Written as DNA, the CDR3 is TGTGCCAGCAGCTTTACAGGTGTCTCCTACGAGCAGTACTTC.

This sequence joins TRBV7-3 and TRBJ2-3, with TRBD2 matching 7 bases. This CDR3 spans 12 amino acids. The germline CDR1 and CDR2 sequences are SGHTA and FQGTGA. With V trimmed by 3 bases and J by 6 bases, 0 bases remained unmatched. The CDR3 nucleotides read TGTGCCAGCAGCTTCGGGGGGGATACGCAGTATTTT. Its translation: CASSFGGDTQYF. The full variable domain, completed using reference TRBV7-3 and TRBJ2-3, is GAGVSQTPSNKVTEKGKYVELRCDPISGHTALYWYRQSLGQGPEFLIYFQGTGAADDSGLPNDRFFAVRPEGSVSTLKIQRTERGDSAVYLCASSFGGDTQYFGPGTRLTVL.

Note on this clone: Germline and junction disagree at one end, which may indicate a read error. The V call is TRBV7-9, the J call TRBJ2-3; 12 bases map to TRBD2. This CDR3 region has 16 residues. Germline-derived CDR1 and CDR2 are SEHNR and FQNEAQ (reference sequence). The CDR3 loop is CSSSAWTSGVVDTQYF. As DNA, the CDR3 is TGTTCCAGCAGCGCGTGGACTAGCGGGGTTGTAGATACGCAGTATTTT.

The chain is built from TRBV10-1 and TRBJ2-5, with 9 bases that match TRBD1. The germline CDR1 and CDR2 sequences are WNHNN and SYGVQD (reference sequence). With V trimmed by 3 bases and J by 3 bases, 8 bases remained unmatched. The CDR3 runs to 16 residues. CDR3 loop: CASSDPQRTGEETQYF. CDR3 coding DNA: TGCGCCAGCAGTGACCCACAGCGGACAGGGGAAGAGACCCAGTACTTC.

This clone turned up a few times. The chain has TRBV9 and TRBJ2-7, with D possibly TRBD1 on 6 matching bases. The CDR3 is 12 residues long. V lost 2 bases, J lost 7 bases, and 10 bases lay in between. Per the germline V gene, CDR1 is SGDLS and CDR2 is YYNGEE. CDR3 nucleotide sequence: TGTGCCAGCAGCGTGGACAGAGGGGAGCAGTACTTC. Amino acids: CASSVDRGEQYF.

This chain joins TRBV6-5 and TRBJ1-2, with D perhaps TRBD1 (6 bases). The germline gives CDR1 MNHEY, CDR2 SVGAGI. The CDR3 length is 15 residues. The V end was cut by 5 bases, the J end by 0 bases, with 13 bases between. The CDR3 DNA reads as TGTGCCAGCAGTGCCCCGGGACAAACTAACTATGGCTACACCTTC. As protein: CASSAPGQTNYGYTF.

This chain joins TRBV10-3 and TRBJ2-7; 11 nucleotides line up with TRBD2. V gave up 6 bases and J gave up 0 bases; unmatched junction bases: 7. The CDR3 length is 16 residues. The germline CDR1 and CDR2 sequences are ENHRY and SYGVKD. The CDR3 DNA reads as TGTGCCATCAGGCAAACTAGCGGGGGCCCCTCCTACGAGCAGTACTTC. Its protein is CAIRQTSGGPSYEQYF.

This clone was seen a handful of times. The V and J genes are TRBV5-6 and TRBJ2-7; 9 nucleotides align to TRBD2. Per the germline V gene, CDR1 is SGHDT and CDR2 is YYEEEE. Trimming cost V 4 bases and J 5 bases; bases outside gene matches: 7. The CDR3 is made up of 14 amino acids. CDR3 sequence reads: CASSGRGGHHEQYF. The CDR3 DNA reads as TGTGCCAGCAGCGGGCGGGGGGGCCATCACGAGCAGTACTTC.

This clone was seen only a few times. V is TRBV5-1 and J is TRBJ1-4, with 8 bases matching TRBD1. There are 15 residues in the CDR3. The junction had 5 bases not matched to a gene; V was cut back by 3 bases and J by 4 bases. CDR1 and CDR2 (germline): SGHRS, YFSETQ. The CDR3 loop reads CASSWGGQGNEKLFF. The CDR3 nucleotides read TGCGCCAGCAGCTGGGGTGGACAGGGTAATGAAAAACTGTTTTTT. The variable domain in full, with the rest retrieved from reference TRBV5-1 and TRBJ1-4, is KAGVTQTPRYLIKTRGQQVTLSCSPISGHRSVSWYQQTPGQGLQFLFEYFSETQRNKGNFPGRFSGRQFSNSRSEMNVSTLELGDSALYLCASSWGGQGNEKLFFGSGTQLSVL.

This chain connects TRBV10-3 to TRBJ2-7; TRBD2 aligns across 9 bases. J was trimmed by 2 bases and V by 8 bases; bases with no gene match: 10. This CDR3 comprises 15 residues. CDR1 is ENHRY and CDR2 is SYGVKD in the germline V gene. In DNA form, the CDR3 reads TGTGCCATCTCCGAAGGACTAGCGAATACCTACGAGCAGTACTTC. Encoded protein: CAISEGLANTYEQYF.

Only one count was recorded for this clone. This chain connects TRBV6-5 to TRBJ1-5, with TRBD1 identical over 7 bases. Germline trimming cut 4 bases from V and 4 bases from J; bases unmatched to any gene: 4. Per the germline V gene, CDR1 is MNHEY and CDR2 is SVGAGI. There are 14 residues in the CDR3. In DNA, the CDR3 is TGTGCCAGCAGTTCCGACAGGGTTAATCAGCCCCAGCATTTT. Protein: CASSSDRVNQPQHF.

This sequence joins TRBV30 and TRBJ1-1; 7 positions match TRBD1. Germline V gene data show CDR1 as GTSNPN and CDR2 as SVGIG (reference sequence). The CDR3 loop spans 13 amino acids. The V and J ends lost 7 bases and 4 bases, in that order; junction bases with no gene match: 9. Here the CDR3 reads CAFRQGTSTEAFF. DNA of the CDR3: TGTGCCTTTCGACAGGGAACGAGCACTGAAGCTTTCTTT.